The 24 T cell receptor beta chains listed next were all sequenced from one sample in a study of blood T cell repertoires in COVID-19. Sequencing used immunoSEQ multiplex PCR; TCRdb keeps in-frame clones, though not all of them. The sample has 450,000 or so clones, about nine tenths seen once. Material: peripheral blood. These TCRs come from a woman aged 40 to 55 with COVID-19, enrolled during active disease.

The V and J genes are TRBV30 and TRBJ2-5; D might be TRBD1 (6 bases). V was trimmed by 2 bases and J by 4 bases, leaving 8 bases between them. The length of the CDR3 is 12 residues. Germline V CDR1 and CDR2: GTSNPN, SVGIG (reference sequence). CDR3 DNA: TGTGCCTGGAGTCAGGGGAGAGAGACCCAGTACTTC. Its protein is CAWSQGRETQYF.

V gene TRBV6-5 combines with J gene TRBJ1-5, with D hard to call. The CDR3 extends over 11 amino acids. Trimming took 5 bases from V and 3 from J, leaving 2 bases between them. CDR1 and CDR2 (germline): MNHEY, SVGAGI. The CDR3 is CASSLNQPQHF. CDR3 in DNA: TGTGCCAGCAGTCTCAATCAGCCCCAGCATTTT.

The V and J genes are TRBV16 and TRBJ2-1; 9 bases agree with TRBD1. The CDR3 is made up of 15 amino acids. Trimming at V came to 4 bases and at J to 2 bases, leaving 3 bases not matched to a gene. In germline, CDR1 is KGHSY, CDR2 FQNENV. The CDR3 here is CASSRGTGTYNEQFF. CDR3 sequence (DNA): TGTGCCAGCAGCCGGGGGACAGGGACCTACAATGAGCAGTTCTTC.

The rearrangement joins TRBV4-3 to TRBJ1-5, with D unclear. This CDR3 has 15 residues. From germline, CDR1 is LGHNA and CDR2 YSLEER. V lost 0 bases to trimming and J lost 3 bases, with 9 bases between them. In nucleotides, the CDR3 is TGCGCCAGCAGCCAAGAATCAGGCCCCAATCAGCCCCAGCATTTT. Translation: CASSQESGPNQPQHF.

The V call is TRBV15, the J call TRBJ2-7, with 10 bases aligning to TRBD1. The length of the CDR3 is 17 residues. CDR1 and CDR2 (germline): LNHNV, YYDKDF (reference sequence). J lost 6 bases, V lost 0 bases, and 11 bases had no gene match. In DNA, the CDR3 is TGTGCCACCAGCAGAGAAATAATGACAGGGGGCCGAAGCGAGCAGTACTTC. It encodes CATSREIMTGGRSEQYF.

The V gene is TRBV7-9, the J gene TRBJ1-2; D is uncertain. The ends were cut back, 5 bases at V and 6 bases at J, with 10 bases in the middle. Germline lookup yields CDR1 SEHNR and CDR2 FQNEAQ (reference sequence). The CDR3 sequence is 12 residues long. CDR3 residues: CASSRRRDGYTF. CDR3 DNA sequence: TGTGCCAGCAGCAGAAGGAGAGATGGCTACACCTTC.

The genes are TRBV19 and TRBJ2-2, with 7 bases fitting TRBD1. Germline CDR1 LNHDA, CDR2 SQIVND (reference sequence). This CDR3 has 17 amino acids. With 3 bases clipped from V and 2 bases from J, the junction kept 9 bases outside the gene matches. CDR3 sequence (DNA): TGTGCCAGTAGTATGCCCAGGGACAGCCGCAACACCGGGGAGCTGTTTTTT. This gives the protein CASSMPRDSRNTGELFF. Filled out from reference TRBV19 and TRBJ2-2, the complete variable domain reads DGGITQSPKYLFRKEGQNVTLSCEQNLNHDAMYWYRQDPGQGLRLIYYSQIVNDFQKGDIAEGYSVSREKKESFPLTVTSAQKNPTAFYLCASSMPRDSRNTGELFFGEGSRLTVL.

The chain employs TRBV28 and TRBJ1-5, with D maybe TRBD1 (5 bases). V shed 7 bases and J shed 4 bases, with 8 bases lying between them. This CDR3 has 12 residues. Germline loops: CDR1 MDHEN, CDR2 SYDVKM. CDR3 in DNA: TGTGCCAGCAATGGGGCAAATCAGCCCCAGCATTTT. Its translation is CASNGANQPQHF.

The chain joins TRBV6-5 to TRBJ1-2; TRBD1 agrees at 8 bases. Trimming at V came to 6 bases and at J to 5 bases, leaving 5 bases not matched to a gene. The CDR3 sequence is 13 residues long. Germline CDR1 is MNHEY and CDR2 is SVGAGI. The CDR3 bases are TGTGCCAGCAGAGGACAGGGTTGGTATGGCTACACCTTC. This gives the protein CASRGQGWYGYTF.

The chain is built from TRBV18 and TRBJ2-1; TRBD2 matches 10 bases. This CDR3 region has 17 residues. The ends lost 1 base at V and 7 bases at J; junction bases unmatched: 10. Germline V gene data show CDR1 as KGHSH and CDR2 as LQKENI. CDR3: CASSPRDGLAGVNEQFF. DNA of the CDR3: TGTGCCAGCTCACCACGGGACGGGCTAGCGGGAGTAAATGAGCAGTTCTTC.

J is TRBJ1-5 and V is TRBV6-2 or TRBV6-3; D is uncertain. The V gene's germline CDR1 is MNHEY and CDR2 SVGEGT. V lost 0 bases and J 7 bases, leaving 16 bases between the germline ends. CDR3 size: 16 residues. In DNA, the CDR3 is TGTGCCAGCAGTTACTCGCTCGCATCACCTGGCCAGCCCCAGCATTTT. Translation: CASSYSLASPGQPQHF.

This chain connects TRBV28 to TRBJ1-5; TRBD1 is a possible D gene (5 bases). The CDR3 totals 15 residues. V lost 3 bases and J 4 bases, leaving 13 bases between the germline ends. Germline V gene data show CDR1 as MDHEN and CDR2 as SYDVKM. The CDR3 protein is CASSLGGTLNQPQHF. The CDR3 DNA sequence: TGTGCCAGCAGTTTGGGCGGGACCCTAAATCAGCCCCAGCATTTT.

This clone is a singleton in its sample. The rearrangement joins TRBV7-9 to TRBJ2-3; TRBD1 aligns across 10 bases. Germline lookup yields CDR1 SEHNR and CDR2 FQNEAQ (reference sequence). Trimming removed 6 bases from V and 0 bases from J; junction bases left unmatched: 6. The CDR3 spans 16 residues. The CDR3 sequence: CASRVTGGPSTDTQYF. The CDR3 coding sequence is TGTGCCAGCAGGGTGACAGGGGGCCCCAGCACAGATACGCAGTATTTT.

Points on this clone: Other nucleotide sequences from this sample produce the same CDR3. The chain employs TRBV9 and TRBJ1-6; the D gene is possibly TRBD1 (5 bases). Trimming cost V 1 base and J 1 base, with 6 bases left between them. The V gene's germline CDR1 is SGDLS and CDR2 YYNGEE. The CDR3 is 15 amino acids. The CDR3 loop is CASSVQGSYNSPLHF. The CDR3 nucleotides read TGTGCCAGCAGCGTACAGGGATCCTATAATTCACCCCTCCACTTT.

CDR3 in DNA: TGTGCCAGTAGTATAGATCGCCAGGCTGGGAGGGATACGCAGTATTTT. Protein: CASSIDRQAGRDTQYF. The J gene is TRBJ2-3, the V gene TRBV19; maybe TRBD2 (6 bases). Trimming stripped 0 bases from V and 6 bases from J, with 16 bases between. Germline V CDR1 and CDR2: LNHDA, SQIVND (reference sequence). CDR3 size: 16 residues.

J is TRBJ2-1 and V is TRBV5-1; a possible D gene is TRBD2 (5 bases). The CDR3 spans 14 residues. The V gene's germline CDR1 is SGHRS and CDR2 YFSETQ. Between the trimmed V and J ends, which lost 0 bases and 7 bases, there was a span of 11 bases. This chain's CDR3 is CASSLATWRNEQFF. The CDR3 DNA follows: TGCGCCAGCAGCTTGGCTACCTGGAGGAATGAGCAGTTCTTC.

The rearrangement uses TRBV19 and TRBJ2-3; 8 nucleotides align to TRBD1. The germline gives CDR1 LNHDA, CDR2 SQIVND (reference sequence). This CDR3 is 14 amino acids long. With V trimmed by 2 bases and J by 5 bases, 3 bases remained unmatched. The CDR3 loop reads CASSIQGAEDTQYF. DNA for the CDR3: TGTGCCAGTAGTATACAGGGGGCAGAAGATACGCAGTATTTT.

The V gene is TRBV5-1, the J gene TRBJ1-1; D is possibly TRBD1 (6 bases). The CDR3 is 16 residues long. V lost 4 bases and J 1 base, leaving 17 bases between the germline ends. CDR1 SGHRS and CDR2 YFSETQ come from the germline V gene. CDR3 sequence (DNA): TGCGCCAGCAGCCTGCAGGGGCAGGTGAGGAACACTGAAGCTTTCTTT. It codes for CASSLQGQVRNTEAFF.

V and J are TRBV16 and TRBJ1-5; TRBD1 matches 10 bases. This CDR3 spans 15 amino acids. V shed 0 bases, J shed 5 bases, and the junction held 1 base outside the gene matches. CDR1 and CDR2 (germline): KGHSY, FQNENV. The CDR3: CASSQSDRGHQPQHF. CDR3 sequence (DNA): TGTGCCAGCAGCCAATCTGACAGGGGGCATCAGCCCCAGCATTTT.

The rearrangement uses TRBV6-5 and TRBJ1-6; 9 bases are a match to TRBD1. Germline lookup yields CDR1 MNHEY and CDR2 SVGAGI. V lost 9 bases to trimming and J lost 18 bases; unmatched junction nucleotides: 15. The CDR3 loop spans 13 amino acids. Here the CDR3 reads CASLDRGALNSHF. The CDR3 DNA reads TGTGCCAGTTTGGACAGGGGCGCTCTCAACTCCCACTTT.

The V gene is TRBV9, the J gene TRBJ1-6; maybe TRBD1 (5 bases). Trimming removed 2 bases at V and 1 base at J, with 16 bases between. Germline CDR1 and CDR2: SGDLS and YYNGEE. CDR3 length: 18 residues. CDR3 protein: CASSVGDRGLSYNSPLHF. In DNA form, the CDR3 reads TGTGCCAGCAGCGTGGGCGATAGGGGATTGTCCTATAATTCACCCCTCCACTTT. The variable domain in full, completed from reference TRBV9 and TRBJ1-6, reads DSGVTQTPKHLITATGQRVTLRCSPRSGDLSVYWYQQSLDQGLQFLIQYYNGEERAKGNILERFSAQQFPDLHSELNLSSLELGDSALYFCASSVGDRGLSYNSPLHFGNGTRLTVT.

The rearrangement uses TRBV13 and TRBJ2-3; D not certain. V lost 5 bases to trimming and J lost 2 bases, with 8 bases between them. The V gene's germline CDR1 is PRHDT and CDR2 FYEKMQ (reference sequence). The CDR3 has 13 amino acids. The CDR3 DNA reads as TGTGCCAGCAGCCCCCTGTACACAGATACGCAGTATTTT. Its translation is CASSPLYTDTQYF.

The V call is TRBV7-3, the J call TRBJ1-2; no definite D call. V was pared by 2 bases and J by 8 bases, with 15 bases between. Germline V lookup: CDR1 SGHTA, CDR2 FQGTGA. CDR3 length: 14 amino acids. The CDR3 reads CASSLLGPGGGYTF. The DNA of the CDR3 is TGTGCCAGCAGCTTATTAGGGCCGGGCGGGGGCTACACCTTC. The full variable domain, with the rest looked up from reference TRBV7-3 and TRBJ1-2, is GAGVSQTPSNKVTEKGKYVELRCDPISGHTALYWYRQSLGQGPEFLIYFQGTGAADDSGLPNDRFFAVRPEGSVSTLKIQRTERGDSAVYLCASSLLGPGGGYTFGSGTRLTVV.

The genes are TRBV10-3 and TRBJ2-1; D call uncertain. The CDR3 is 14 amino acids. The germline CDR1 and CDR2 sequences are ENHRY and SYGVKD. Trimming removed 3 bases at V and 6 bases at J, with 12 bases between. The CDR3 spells CAISERLESNEQFF. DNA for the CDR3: TGTGCCATCAGTGAACGGCTAGAGAGCAATGAGCAGTTCTTC.